Below, 27 T cell receptor beta chains from the same sample are listed, as sequenced in a study of CD8+ T cells in alopecia areata. Sequencing templates came from extracted RNA that was reverse transcribed into cDNA. Produced via immunoSEQ multiplex PCR; TCRdb's table is partial and in-frame only. Of around 150,000 clones listed, 50% to 65% were seen once; the top ten hold more than 13%. The treatment was: oral pan-JAK inhibitor, 5-10 mg twice daily. Sample: CD4+ T cells sorted from blood, taken at week 24, from a patient treated with tofacitinib. The receptors derive from a human donor with alopecia areata.

The chain recombines TRBV2 with TRBJ1-5, with D hard to call. V was trimmed by 7 bases and J by 3 bases, leaving 16 bases between them. The V gene's germline CDR1 is SNHLY and CDR2 FYNNEI. CDR3 length: 15 residues. The CDR3 region has the DNA TGTGCCAGCAAGTTGGCTCCTGGCCCCAATCAGCCCCAGCATTTT. Its protein is CASKLAPGPNQPQHF. The whole variable domain, remainder taken from reference TRBV2 and TRBJ1-5, is EPEVTQTPSHQVTQMGQEVILRCVPISNHLYFYWYRQILGQKVEFLVSFYNNEISEKSEIFDDQFSVERPDGSNFTLKIRSTKLEDSAMYFCASKLAPGPNQPQHFGDGTRLSIL.

The chain employs TRBV30 and TRBJ2-7, with a possible D match to TRBD2 (6 bases). The CDR3 runs 13 residues. Trimming shortened V by 0 bases and J by 8 bases, and 14 bases separated the two germline ends. Germline V lookup: CDR1 GTSNPN, CDR2 SVGIG (reference sequence). The CDR3, as DNA: TGTGCCTGGAGTGTACACCAGGAGGGCAAGCAGTACTTC. This translates into CAWSVHQEGKQYF.

The gene calls are TRBV30 and TRBJ1-2; 8 bases map to TRBD1. The CDR3 consists of 13 residues. The junction had 1 base not matched to a gene; V was cut back by 1 base and J by 3 bases. Per germline, CDR1 GTSNPN and CDR2 SVGIG (reference sequence). CDR3 protein: CAWSAGGYYGYTF. The CDR3 DNA is TGTGCCTGGAGTGCAGGGGGCTACTATGGCTACACCTTC.

The chain employs TRBV2 and TRBJ2-5, with D hard to call. Per the germline V gene, CDR1 is SNHLY and CDR2 is FYNNEI. The ends were cut back, 1 base at V and 11 bases at J, with 11 bases in the middle. This CDR3 is built from 12 residues. The CDR3: CASSEDGVPQYF. The DNA of the CDR3 is TGTGCCAGCAGTGAAGATGGGGTCCCTCAGTACTTC.

In DNA, the CDR3 is TGCAGCATCTTATATCCCACAGTATACAATGAGCAGTTCTTC. Its translation is CSILYPTVYNEQFF. The V gene is TRBV29-1, the J gene TRBJ2-1; D is ambiguous. Germline loops: CDR1 SQVTM, CDR2 ANQGSEA. Trimming left V 8 bases short and J 4 bases short, with 18 bases between. This CDR3 comprises 14 residues.

The chain combines TRBV4-2 with TRBJ1-6, with TRBD1 as a possible D gene (6 bases). Germline assignment: CDR1 LGHNA and CDR2 YNFKEQ. Trimming shortened V by 5 bases and J by 10 bases, and 18 bases separated the two germline ends. The CDR3 is made up of 15 amino acids. The CDR3 DNA reads as TGTGCCAGCAGCTTACAGGGTGCAGGGGTATCACCCCTCCACTTT. Amino acid sequence: CASSLQGAGVSPLHF.

The rearrangement uses TRBV5-1 and TRBJ1-6; tentatively, D is TRBD1 (5 bases). The germline CDR1 and CDR2 sequences are SGHRS and YFSETQ. V lost 4 bases and J lost 6, with 8 bases in between. The CDR3 spans 13 residues. CDR3 in DNA: TGCGCCAGCAGCCGGGACCCTAATTCACCCCTCCACTTT. Translating gives CASSRDPNSPLHF.

J is TRBJ2-7 and V is TRBV6-5; D unclear. The CDR3 sequence is 14 residues long. Germline V gene sequence: CDR1 MNHEY, CDR2 SVGAGI. V lost 0 bases, J lost 3 bases, and 9 bases lay in between. The CDR3 DNA reads as TGTGCCAGCAGTTACTCGCGTTGGAGCTACGAGCAGTACTTC. Its protein product is CASSYSRWSYEQYF.

This chain joins TRBV6-6 and TRBJ2-7; no clear D. Trimming stripped 11 bases from V and 6 bases from J, with 20 bases between. CDR1 is MNHNY and CDR2 is SVGAGI in the germline V gene (reference sequence). The CDR3 is 13 residues long. CDR3 nucleotide sequence: TGTGCCGGATCTATCGGGCTCTTGTCCGAGCAGTACTTC. Protein: CAGSIGLLSEQYF.

Details on this clone: Other DNA variants within this sample encode the same CDR3. V is TRBV5-1 and J is TRBJ1-2; no firm D call. CDR1 and CDR2 (germline): SGHRS, YFSETQ. The CDR3 is 14 residues long. V dropped 0 bases and J dropped 1 base, with 7 bases sitting between them. CDR3 coding DNA: TGCGCCAGCAGCTTGGATGGCAGTAACTATGGCTACACCTTC. This codes for CASSLDGSNYGYTF.

The J gene is TRBJ2-3, the V gene TRBV4-2; perhaps TRBD1 as D (6 bases). The CDR3 extends over 13 amino acids. V lost 3 bases and J 4 bases, leaving 8 bases between the germline ends. The germline V gene has CDR1 LGHNA and CDR2 YNFKEQ. The CDR3 DNA sequence: TGTGCCAGCAGCCAGAAGGGGGCAGATACGCAGTATTTT. It yields the protein CASSQKGADTQYF.

Only one count was recorded for this clone. The chain is built from TRBV14 and TRBJ2-1, with 7 bases lining up with TRBD1. This CDR3 spans 14 amino acids. V lost 5 bases and J lost 6; bases outside the gene matches: 7. CDR1 and CDR2 from the germline V gene are SGHDN and FVKESK. The CDR3 DNA is TGTGCCAGCAGCTACAGGACAGGAGCCAATGAGCAGTTCTTC. The encoded protein is CASSYRTGANEQFF.

This CDR3 reads CASGFPIAGTDTQYF. CDR3 nucleotides: TGTGCTAGTGGTTTCCCCATAGCGGGCACAGATACGCAGTATTTT. The chain recombines TRBV12-5 with TRBJ2-3; possibly TRBD2 for D (6 bases). V was clipped by 3 bases and J by 1 base, with 11 bases between them. Germline-derived CDR1 and CDR2 are LGHNT and FRNRAP. CDR3 length equals 15 residues.

The chain recombines TRBV29-1 with TRBJ2-7; D gene ambiguous. Germline V gene sequence: CDR1 SQVTM, CDR2 ANQGSEA. CDR3 size: 12 residues. V lost 5 bases and J 4 bases, leaving 12 bases between the germline ends. The chain's CDR3 is CSVRSGRYEQYF. CDR3 DNA: TGCAGCGTTCGGTCAGGCAGGTACGAGCAGTACTTC.

The chain carries TRBV6-5 and TRBJ1-2; D is uncertain. This CDR3 has 13 residues. Germline loops: CDR1 MNHEY, CDR2 SVGAGI. Trimming took off 6 bases at V and 8 bases at J, with 16 bases between the two ends. The CDR3 reads CASSLDGAKGYTF. CDR3 DNA sequence: TGTGCCAGCAGCCTCGACGGAGCCAAAGGCTACACCTTC.

The chain links TRBV15 to TRBJ1-5, with D possibly matching TRBD1 (6 bases). Trimming left V 4 bases short and J 6 bases short, with 13 bases between. The germline V gene has CDR1 LNHNV and CDR2 YYDKDF (reference sequence). This CDR3 is built from 14 residues. The CDR3 DNA follows: TGTGCCACCAGCATCCGGGGGGCGCCTCAGCCCCAGCATTTT. Translation: CATSIRGAPQPQHF.

This clone occurred a few times. The V and J genes are TRBV30 and TRBJ2-2; no firm D call. Trimming cost V 5 bases and J 1 base, with 8 bases left between them. The CDR3 is made up of 13 amino acids. Germline V gene data show CDR1 as GTSNPN and CDR2 as SVGIG (reference sequence). CDR3: CAWGPMNTGELFF. In DNA form, the CDR3 reads TGTGCCTGGGGGCCGATGAACACCGGGGAGCTGTTTTTT.

The chain is built from TRBV9 and TRBJ1-6; 7 positions match TRBD1. The CDR3 has 15 amino acids. Germline-derived CDR1 and CDR2 are SGDLS and YYNGEE. V was clipped by 5 bases and J by 5 bases; unmatched bases: 7. This chain's CDR3 is CASSKRQGDNSPLHF. The CDR3 region has the DNA TGTGCCAGCAGTAAAAGACAGGGAGATAATTCACCCCTCCACTTT.

The chain carries TRBV30 and TRBJ2-3; D ambiguous. The CDR3 has 11 residues. The germline V gene encodes CDR1 GTSNPN and CDR2 SVGIG (reference sequence). V was shortened by 5 bases and J by 4 bases, with 7 bases between the two germline ends. The CDR3 bases are TGTGCCTGGGACCGATCAGATACGCAGTATTTT. Amino acid sequence: CAWDRSDTQYF.

V is TRBV30 and J is TRBJ1-2; no firm D call. CDR3 length: 9 amino acids. Germline V gene data show CDR1 as GTSNPN and CDR2 as SVGIG (reference sequence). Trimming removed 5 bases from V and 4 bases from J, with 2 bases in between. DNA of the CDR3: TGTGCCTGGGGCTATGGCTACACCTTC. Encoded protein: CAWGYGYTF.

The chain joins TRBV13 to TRBJ1-2, with TRBD1 matching 8 bases. After removal of 0 bases from V and 4 bases from J, the junction contained 4 bases not matched to a gene. This CDR3 has 15 residues. Germline CDR1 PRHDT, CDR2 FYEKMQ (reference sequence). CDR3 DNA: TGTGCCAGCAGCTTAGGAGCAGGGGGCTCCTATGGCTACACCTTC. Its protein product is CASSLGAGGSYGYTF.

This rearrangement joins TRBV14 to TRBJ1-1, with 7 bases lining up with TRBD1. The CDR3 is 15 amino acids. Germline loops: CDR1 SGHDN, CDR2 FVKESK. V dropped 0 bases and J dropped 0; count of bases not matched to a gene: 1. CDR3 protein: CASSQEGTVNTEAFF. The DNA of the CDR3 is TGTGCCAGCAGCCAAGAAGGGACAGTGAACACTGAAGCTTTCTTT.

The chain recombines TRBV4-1 with TRBJ2-7; tentative D call: TRBD1 (6 bases). Trimming took off 3 bases at V and 2 bases at J, with 11 bases between the two ends. CDR3 length: 14 amino acids. Germline lookup yields CDR1 MGHRA and CDR2 YSYEKL. CDR3 DNA sequence: TGCGCCAGCAGCCAGGGGACATGGACCTACGAGCAGTACTTC. Amino acids: CASSQGTWTYEQYF.

This chain connects TRBV7-2 to TRBJ1-6; TRBD1 agrees at 7 bases. The germline V gene has CDR1 SGHTA and CDR2 FQGNSA. Unmatched junction bases numbered 2, after V lost 3 bases and J lost 9 bases. This CDR3 comprises 13 residues. CDR3 coding DNA: TGTGCCAGCAGCTTGACAGGGCCTTCACCCCTCCACTTT. Residues: CASSLTGPSPLHF.

The V gene is TRBV29-1, the J gene TRBJ1-2; D ambiguous. The CDR3 has 11 residues. The V and J ends lost 3 bases and 3 bases respectively, with 5 bases between them. Germline V lookup: CDR1 SQVTM, CDR2 ANQGSEA. The CDR3 reads CSVDSDYGYTF. The CDR3 nucleotides are TGCAGCGTTGACTCGGACTATGGCTACACCTTC.

The chain is built from TRBV29-1 and TRBJ1-2; TRBD1 agrees at 9 bases. Losses at the gene ends were 4 bases for V and 6 bases for J; bases not matched to a gene: 6. Germline CDR1 is SQVTM and CDR2 is ANQGSEA. This CDR3 is 13 amino acids long. CDR3 bases: TGCAGCGTTGGGGGACAGGGTGGGGATGGCTACACCTTC. Residues: CSVGGQGGDGYTF.

The sample holds one count of this clone. The chain joins TRBV5-1 to TRBJ2-7, with 11 bases matching TRBD2. Germline V gene sequence: CDR1 SGHRS, CDR2 YFSETQ. CDR3 size: 14 residues. V shed 4 bases and J 1 base; nucleotides not matched to a gene: 1. DNA for the CDR3: TGCGCCAGCAGCCGGACTAGCGGGTCCTACGAGCAGTACTTC. Protein product: CASSRTSGSYEQYF.